Listed here are 22 T cell receptor beta chains from one sample, sequenced in a study of blood T cell repertoires in COVID-19. The repertoire was sequenced with immunoSEQ multiplex PCR; TCRdb's copy has only in-frame clones and lacks some. Of more than 95,000 clones in the sample, approximately 80% were seen once. Source material: peripheral blood. All receptors come from a man aged 40-49 years with active or convalescent COVID-19.

The chain has TRBV2 and TRBJ2-5; TRBD1 might be the D (6 bases). Germline V gene sequence: CDR1 SNHLY, CDR2 FYNNEI. The germline V and J ends were trimmed by 8 bases and 0 bases, with 25 bases remaining between them. The CDR3 length is 18 residues. CDR3 sequence reads: CASSGPGTSSRYQETQYF. CDR3 in DNA: TGTGCCAGCTCTGGTCCCGGGACAAGTTCCCGGTACCAAGAGACCCAGTACTTC.

Note on this clone: Other DNA sequences of this sample code for an identical CDR3. The rearrangement joins TRBV6-5 to TRBJ1-2, with 11 bases fitting TRBD1. Per germline, CDR1 MNHEY and CDR2 SVGAGI. CDR3 length equals 15 residues. V dropped 6 bases and J dropped 4; count of bases not matched to a gene: 7. Here the CDR3 DNA reads TGTGCCAGCAGGAATCCGGGACAGGGGGGCTATGGCTACACCTTC. The encoded protein is CASRNPGQGGYGYTF.

This rearrangement joins TRBV9 to TRBJ2-1; 8 nucleotides match TRBD2. Germline V CDR1 and CDR2: SGDLS, YYNGEE. V lost 3 bases, J lost 7 bases, and 6 bases stayed unmatched. The CDR3 length is 14 residues. The CDR3 DNA reads as TGTGCCAGCAGCGGAGCGGGGGCGGGAAATGAGCAGTTCTTC. Translated: CASSGAGAGNEQFF.

J is TRBJ2-1 and V is TRBV30, with 10 bases identical to TRBD1. CDR3 length equals 15 residues. CDR1 GTSNPN and CDR2 SVGIG come from the germline V gene (reference sequence). Losses at the gene ends were 2 bases for V and 8 bases for J; bases not matched to a gene: 9. The CDR3 here is CAWSSTKGTGDEQFF. CDR3 bases: TGTGCCTGGAGTTCTACGAAGGGGACAGGGGATGAGCAGTTCTTC.

In this sample, this clone turned up many times. The chain links TRBV9 to TRBJ1-6; D is unclear. The length of the CDR3 is 15 residues. V lost 4 bases and J 8 bases, leaving 16 bases between the germline ends. Per germline, CDR1 SGDLS and CDR2 YYNGEE. The CDR3, as DNA: TGTGCCAGCAGCCTAGGACCATATCGGGATTCACCCCTCCACTTT. As protein: CASSLGPYRDSPLHF.

V usage is TRBV10-3 and J usage is TRBJ1-1; D might be TRBD1 (6 bases). The germline V gene has CDR1 ENHRY and CDR2 SYGVKD. The CDR3 covers 15 residues. The ends were cut back, 0 bases at V and 3 bases at J, with 11 bases in the middle. This chain's CDR3 is CAISESNRVDTEAFF. Written as DNA, the CDR3 is TGTGCCATCAGTGAGTCTAACAGGGTCGACACTGAAGCTTTCTTT.

A few counts support this clone. The rearrangement joins TRBV15 to TRBJ1-1; 9 nucleotides match TRBD1. The junction had 13 bases not matched to a gene; V was cut back by 5 bases and J by 0 bases. The CDR3 sequence is 18 residues long. Germline CDR1 reads LNHNV; CDR2 reads YYDKDF (reference sequence). CDR3 loop: CATSSGWDRVGMNTEAFF. The CDR3 nucleotides are TGTGCCACCAGCTCCGGTTGGGACAGGGTAGGGATGAACACTGAAGCTTTCTTT. The full variable domain, with the rest looked up from reference TRBV15 and TRBJ1-1, is DAMVIQNPRYQVTQFGKPVTLSCSQTLNHNVMYWYQQKSSQAPKLLFHYYDKDFNNEADTPDNFQSRRPNTSFCFLDIRSPGLGDTAMYLCATSSGWDRVGMNTEAFFGQGTRLTVV.

The V gene is TRBV9, the J gene TRBJ2-2, with a tentative D call TRBD1 (6 bases). Trimming cost V 3 bases and J 2 bases, with 17 bases left between them. Germline V CDR1 and CDR2: SGDLS, YYNGEE. The CDR3 sequence is 17 residues long. DNA for the CDR3: TGTGCCAGCAGCGCGCAAGGACAGCTTCTTAACACCGGGGAGCTGTTTTTT. Protein product: CASSAQGQLLNTGELFF.

In DNA, the CDR3 is TGTGCCAGCAGCTTCCAGGGGAGAGAGACCCAGTACTTC. This sequence encodes CASSFQGRETQYF. The chain links TRBV7-9 to TRBJ2-5, with D maybe TRBD1 (6 bases). The CDR3 extends over 13 amino acids. Between the trimmed V and J ends, which lost 3 bases and 4 bases, there was a span of 9 bases. Germline CDR1 is SEHNR and CDR2 is FQNEAQ (reference sequence).

This clone has more than one count but fewer than ten. The chain couples TRBV5-1 to TRBJ2-5; no reliable D call. Trimming left V 0 bases short and J 1 base short, with 7 bases between. Germline CDR1 reads SGHRS; CDR2 reads YFSETQ. The CDR3 loop spans 14 amino acids. The CDR3 nucleotides read TGCGCCAGCAGCTTGGGCCAGATCCAAGAGACCCAGTACTTC. Amino acid sequence: CASSLGQIQETQYF. Full variable domain (remainder filled in from reference TRBV5-1 and TRBJ2-5): KAGVTQTPRYLIKTRGQQVTLSCSPISGHRSVSWYQQTPGQGLQFLFEYFSETQRNKGNFPGRFSGRQFSNSRSEMNVSTLELGDSALYLCASSLGQIQETQYFGPGTRLLVL.

This clone was seen only a few times. This chain links TRBV5-3 with TRBJ1-6; no clear D gene. TRBV5-3 is recorded as an ORF, its role being uncertain. V was cut by 4 bases and J by 7 bases, with 9 bases left in between. The CDR3 totals 13 residues. CDR3 DNA: TGTGCCAGAAGCCTGGACGGGAATTCACCCCTCCACTTT. It yields the protein CARSLDGNSPLHF.

The chain uses TRBV4-1 and TRBJ2-7, with D possibly TRBD2 on 6 matching bases. The CDR3 spans 15 residues. Germline CDR1 reads MGHRA; CDR2 reads YSYEKL. V gave up 0 bases and J gave up 0 bases, with 9 bases separating them. CDR3 in DNA: TGCGCCAGCAGCCAAGAACTGGGACTCTCCTACGAGCAGTACTTC. Translating gives CASSQELGLSYEQYF.

The J gene is TRBJ2-1, the V gene TRBV4-1, with D perhaps matching TRBD1 (6 bases). In germline, CDR1 is MGHRA, CDR2 YSYEKL. V lost 0 bases and J lost 5, with 11 bases in between. This CDR3 has 15 residues. CDR3 DNA sequence: TGCGCCAGCAGCCAAGATAGGGGACAAGACAATGAGCAGTTCTTC. Translation: CASSQDRGQDNEQFF.

The chain couples TRBV30 to TRBJ1-5; the D is unclear. Looked up from germline, CDR1 is GTSNPN and CDR2 is SVGIG (reference sequence). The CDR3 length is 13 residues. The V end lost 3 bases, the J end lost 4 bases, and 10 bases lay between the germline ends. The CDR3 protein is CAWSPVPNQPQHF. CDR3 nucleotide sequence: TGTGCCTGGAGCCCCGTTCCTAATCAGCCCCAGCATTTT. The full variable domain, completed using reference TRBV30 and TRBJ1-5, is SQTIHQWPATLVQPVGSPLSLECTVEGTSNPNLYWYRQAAGRGLQLLFYSVGIGQISSEVPQNLSASRPQDRQFILSSKKLLLSDSGFYLCAWSPVPNQPQHFGDGTRLSIL.

V usage is TRBV28 and J usage is TRBJ2-7; 10 bases fit TRBD1. The CDR3 runs 15 residues. Germline CDR1 reads MDHEN; CDR2 reads SYDVKM. The CDR3 DNA sequence: TGTGCGGCGACCTCCGGGACAGGGGTTTACCACGAGCAGTACTTC. This gives the protein CAATSGTGVYHEQYF.

The V call is TRBV10-1, the J call TRBJ1-2, with D tentatively TRBD1 (6 bases). There are 13 residues in the CDR3. Germline CDR1 is WNHNN and CDR2 is SYGVQD (reference sequence). The V gene lost 6 bases and the J gene lost 4 bases, with 12 bases spanning the gap. DNA for the CDR3: TGCGCCAGCAGCCCGGGACAAGCCTATGGCTACACCTTC. It yields the protein CASSPGQAYGYTF.

This clone was picked up a small number of times. The V and J genes are TRBV29-1 and TRBJ1-4; TRBD1 matches 10 bases. Per germline, CDR1 SQVTM and CDR2 ANQGSEA. Unmatched junction bases numbered 9, after V lost 6 bases and J lost 8 bases. The CDR3 extends over 14 amino acids. The CDR3 coding sequence is TGCAGCGTGGAAAGGGACAGGGGTTTGGAAAAACTGTTTTTT. Translated, it gives CSVERDRGLEKLFF.

The chain employs TRBV2 and TRBJ2-2; TRBD2 agrees at 11 bases. The V gene end was trimmed by 7 bases and the J gene end by 3 bases; junction bases not matched to a gene: 4. Per the germline V gene, CDR1 is SNHLY and CDR2 is FYNNEI. The CDR3 loop spans 15 amino acids. This chain's CDR3 is CASIGTSGHTGELFF. Here the CDR3 DNA reads TGTGCCAGCATTGGGACTAGCGGACACACCGGGGAGCTGTTTTTT.

The J gene is TRBJ1-1, the V gene TRBV4-2, with D uncertain. The V and J ends lost 0 bases and 1 base respectively, with 6 bases between them. This CDR3 comprises 14 residues. Germline V gene sequence: CDR1 LGHNA, CDR2 YNFKEQ. The CDR3 DNA follows: TGTGCCAGCAGCCAAGAGTACGGGAACACTGAAGCTTTCTTT. Translated, it gives CASSQEYGNTEAFF.

This sequence joins TRBV28 and TRBJ2-2, with a weak D call TRBD1 (8 bases). CDR1 and CDR2 from the germline V gene are MDHEN and SYDVKM. V was trimmed by 4 bases and J by 5 bases, leaving 14 bases between them. The CDR3 has 15 residues. This CDR3 is CASSSGQGGTGELFF. The CDR3 coding sequence is TGTGCCAGCAGTTCAGGACAGGGAGGGACCGGGGAGCTGTTTTTT.

This clone appeared a few times. V gene TRBV27 combines with J gene TRBJ1-6; 9 bases are shared with TRBD1. V shed 6 bases, J shed 6 bases, and the junction held 6 bases outside the gene matches. Looked up from germline, CDR1 is MNHEY and CDR2 is SMNVEV (reference sequence). CDR3 length equals 15 residues. The CDR3 DNA follows: TGTGCCAGCAGCCGGCTACAGGGGGCTAATTCACCCCTCCACTTT. This sequence encodes CASSRLQGANSPLHF.

The chain couples TRBV5-6 to TRBJ1-1, with D possibly being TRBD1 (6 bases). The CDR3 is 13 residues long. Germline CDR1 and CDR2: SGHDT and YYEEEE. Trimming left V 7 bases short and J 6 bases short, with 16 bases between. The CDR3 loop is CASDAGANAEAFF. The CDR3 DNA follows: TGTGCCAGCGACGCGGGGGCGAATGCTGAAGCTTTCTTT.